This T cell receptor beta chain was obtained from a study of blood T cell repertoires in COVID-19. At the level of the study: From the United States, Italy and Spain came samples of acute and convalescent COVID-19. PBMCs, B-cell-depleted T cells, or T cells provided the cDNA or gDNA that made up the material.

The germline V gene has CDR1 MDHEN and CDR2 SYDVKM. The CDR3 extends over 15 amino acids. Trimming pared 6 bases from V and 1 base from J, leaving 13 bases between. Per the study methods: Amplification with reference gene primers provided the estimates of nucleated cell counts. Sequenced by immunoSEQ multiplex PCR; TCRdb stores in-frame clones only, minus some. V and J calls and clone size come straight from that table; D and trimming were deduced from the DNA. The sample has about 30,000 clones; around 87% are singletons. The receptor's source is a man in his sixties or seventies with acute or convalescent COVID-19. V usage is TRBV28 and J usage is TRBJ2-1; possibly TRBD2 for D (6 bases). The specimen sequenced was peripheral blood. CDR3 bases: TGTGCCAGCAGGGGAGGAGGGAGGTCCTACAATGAGCAGTTCTTC. This translates into CASRGGGRSYNEQFF. Full variable domain (rest looked up from reference TRBV28 and TRBJ2-1): DVKVTQSSRYLVKRTGEKVFLECVQDMDHENMFWYRQDPGLGLRLIYFSYDVKMKEKGDIPEGYSVSREKKERFSLILESASTNQTSMYLCASRGGGRSYNEQFFGPGTRLTVL.